This is a list of T cell receptor beta chains from one sample in a study of Ad26.COV2.S vaccination and SARS-CoV-2 variants. Only in-frame clones appear in the TCRdb table, and some are missing; sequencing was by immunoSEQ multiplex PCR. This table holds 240,000 or so clones, 88% found once. This sample comprised peripheral blood, obtained in a trial of Ad26.COV2.S vaccine versus placebo. These receptors were obtained from a person aged 18-60 years who received the Ad26.COV2.S COVID-19 vaccine or a placebo. Each CDR3 is given with its conserved first and last residue. A D gene is named only where the DNA matches it firmly. The size field is filled for only some rows; it gives once, few, many or a size class.

TRBJ1-1 . TRBV6-5 TRBD1 TGTGCCGGCGGACAGGTCAACACTGAAGCTTTCTTT CAGGQVNTEAFF
TRBJ2-5 few TRBV7-9 TRBD1 TGTGCCAGCAGCTTAGGGGACAGGGGCCTTCGGGAGACCCAGTACTTC CASSLGDRGLRETQYF
TRBJ1-1 . TRBV7-2 TRBD1 TGTGCCAGCAGATTAGGACAGGGCACTGAAGCTTTCTTT CASRLGQGTEAFF
TRBJ1-2 . TRBV6-5 . TGTGCCAGCAGGACCGGGACGTCGAATTATGGCTACACCTTC CASRTGTSNYGYTF
TRBJ2-1 . TRBV10-3 . TGTGCCATCAGTGAGAGGTCGGGTGGGGGAAATGAGCAGTTCTTC CAISERSGGGNEQFF
TRBJ2-4 . TRBV7-9 TRBD1 TGTGCCAGCAGCGATAAACCGGGACAGGGTACCGGTGCCAAAAACATTCAGTACTTC CASSDKPGQGTGAKNIQYF
TRBJ1-5 . TRBV5-6 . TGTGCCAGCAGCTCAGGACAGACAACCTATAGCAATCAGCCCCAGCATTTT CASSSGQTTYSNQPQHF
TRBJ1-1 . TRBV7-2 . TGTGCCAGCAGCTTAGTATCCTCCGTCGACACTGAAGCTTTCTTT CASSLVSSVDTEAFF
TRBJ2-7 . TRBV28 TRBD1 TGTGCCAGCAGTGGACAGGTCCTTCAGTACTTC CASSGQVLQYF
TRBJ2-2 . TRBV19 . TGTGCCAGTAGTATAGATGGGGGGAACACCGGGGAGCTGTTTTTT CASSIDGGNTGELFF
TRBJ2-3 . TRBV7-2 TRBD2 TGTGCCAGCAGCCCCCTAGCGGGGGCCCTCTCAGATACGCAGTATTTT CASSPLAGALSDTQYF
TRBJ1-2 . TRBV14 . TGTGCCAGCAGCCAAATACAGGGCCGGAATGGCTACACCTTC CASSQIQGRNGYTF
TRBJ2-1 . TRBV7-9 . TGTGCCAGCAGCTTACGGGGGGCGTTCTACAATGAGCAGTTCTTC CASSLRGAFYNEQFF
TRBJ2-5 . TRBV7-3 TRBD2 TGTGCCAGCAGCTTTGGGGGCGGGAGGGCGGAGACCCAGTACTTC CASSFGGGRAETQYF
TRBJ2-7 once TRBV15 TRBD2 TGTGCCACCAGCACTAGGAGCGGGGGTTACGAGCAGTACTTC CATSTRSGGYEQYF
TRBJ2-5 once TRBV6-2/TRBV6-3 . TGTGCCAGCAGTTACCACGCGGGGGCCGAGACCCAGTACTTC CASSYHAGAETQYF
TRBJ1-5 . TRBV12-3/TRBV12-4 . TGTGCCAGCAGTTATAGCAATCAGCCCCAGCATTTT CASSYSNQPQHF
TRBJ2-1 . TRBV28 . TGTGCCAGCAGTCTATTAGTGAGCTCCTACAATGAGCAGTTCTTC CASSLLVSSYNEQFF
TRBJ2-3 . TRBV5-6 TRBD2 TGTGCCAGCAGCTTGGAAACCTCCTTCAGTAGCGGGAAAACAGATACGCAGTATTTT CASSLETSFSSGKTDTQYF